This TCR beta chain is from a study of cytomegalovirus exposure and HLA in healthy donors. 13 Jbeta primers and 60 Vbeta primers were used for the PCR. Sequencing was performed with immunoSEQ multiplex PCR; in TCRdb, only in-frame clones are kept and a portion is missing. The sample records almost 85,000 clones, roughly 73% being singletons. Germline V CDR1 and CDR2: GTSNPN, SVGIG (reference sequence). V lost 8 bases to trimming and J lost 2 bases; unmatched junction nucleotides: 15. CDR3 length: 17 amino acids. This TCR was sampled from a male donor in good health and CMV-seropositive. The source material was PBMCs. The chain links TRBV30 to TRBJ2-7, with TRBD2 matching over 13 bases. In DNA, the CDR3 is TGTGCCGGGGAATTAGGACTAGCGGGAGTTTTTACCTACGAGCAGTACTTC. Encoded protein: CAGELGLAGVFTYEQYF.